Listed below are T cell receptor beta chains from one sample, sequenced in a study of cytomegalovirus exposure and HLA in healthy donors. Measured with immunoSEQ multiplex PCR; TCRdb has only the in-frame clones, and not every one. This table has fewer than 200,000 clones, 70% to 90% appearing once. Sequenced input: PBMCs. Receptors originate from a woman aged 25-40 years in good health and CMV-seronegative. The CDR3 runs from the conserved cysteine through the conserved F or W. D genes are given only for firm matches. Where a row states a size, it is once, few, many or the class of an expanded clone; other rows omit it.

size: .; V: TRBV29-1; D: .; J: TRBJ2-1; DNA: TGCAGCGTGCTAGGCAGGGTGGTCTACAATGAGCAGTTCTTC; CDR3: CSVLGRVVYNEQFF
size: .; V: TRBV28; D: .; J: TRBJ2-2; DNA: TGTGCCAGCAGTTCCTTCACCGGGGAGCTGTTTTTT; CDR3: CASSSFTGELFF
size: .; V: TRBV4-1; D: .; J: TRBJ2-1; DNA: TGCGCCAGCAGCCAAGGCAGGGTTAGTAATGGCGGGCAGTTCTTC; CDR3: CASSQGRVSNGGQFF
size: once; V: TRBV9; D: .; J: TRBJ2-2; DNA: TGTGCCAGCAGTCCCCGGGTCGGGGAGCTGTTTTTT; CDR3: CASSPRVGELFF
size: .; V: TRBV5-1; D: .; J: TRBJ2-5; DNA: TGCGCCAGCAGCTTCGGGTCCCCAGAGACCCAGTACTTC; CDR3: CASSFGSPETQYF
size: .; V: TRBV29-1; D: .; J: TRBJ1-1; DNA: TGCAGCGTTGAGATTCCGACAGGCTCCCCGGACACTGAAGCTTTCTTT; CDR3: CSVEIPTGSPDTEAFF
size: .; V: TRBV28; D: TRBD1; J: TRBJ1-2; DNA: TGTGCCAGCAACCGGGACAGCCTTAACTATGGCTACACCTTC; CDR3: CASNRDSLNYGYTF
size: .; V: TRBV4-1; D: .; J: TRBJ1-2; DNA: TGCGCCAGCAGCCAAGGGACGGGAAACTATGGCTACACCTTC; CDR3: CASSQGTGNYGYTF
size: .; V: TRBV19; D: .; J: TRBJ2-3; DNA: TGTGCCAGTAGTAGCGCGCGGGGCACGTTCACAGATACGCAGTATTTT; CDR3: CASSSARGTFTDTQYF
size: few; V: TRBV5-4; D: TRBD2; J: TRBJ2-7; DNA: TGTGCCAGCACCCCGGGGGGGACTGGATCTTACGAGCAGTACTTC; CDR3: CASTPGGTGSYEQYF
size: .; V: TRBV9; D: TRBD2; J: TRBJ2-7; DNA: TGTGCCAGCAGCGGGGCCGGGACTAGCGGTTACGAGCAGTACTTC; CDR3: CASSGAGTSGYEQYF
size: .; V: TRBV2; D: .; J: TRBJ2-3; DNA: TGTGCCAGCAGTGAACACGGGGGTAGAGTATCGGCAGATACGCAGTATTTT; CDR3: CASSEHGGRVSADTQYF
size: .; V: TRBV12-5; D: .; J: TRBJ2-1; DNA: TGTGCTAGTGGTTTGGGAGCGGTCCTAAGGGTGATAGAGCAGTTCTTC; CDR3: CASGLGAVLRVIEQFF
size: .; V: TRBV28; D: .; J: TRBJ2-2; DNA: TGTGCCAGCAGACGAACAGGGAGCACCGGGGAGCTGTTTTTT; CDR3: CASRRTGSTGELFF
size: .; V: TRBV11-2; D: .; J: TRBJ1-5; DNA: TGTGCCAGCAGCTTAGGATCGGGCAATCAGCCCCAGCATTTT; CDR3: CASSLGSGNQPQHF
size: .; V: TRBV20-1; D: .; J: TRBJ2-2; DNA: TGCAGTGCTAGGGCGCCGGGAGAGCTGTTTTTT; CDR3: CSARAPGELFF
size: .; V: TRBV4-1; D: .; J: TRBJ2-7; DNA: TGCGCCAGCAGCCAAGGCACCCAGGGGATTCGCGAGCAGTACTTC; CDR3: CASSQGTQGIREQYF
size: .; V: TRBV2; D: .; J: TRBJ2-3; DNA: TGCCAAGCACGGACCCACGGGGGCACAGATACGCAGTATTTT; CDR3: CQARTHGGTDTQYF
size: .; V: TRBV4-1; D: .; J: TRBJ2-3; DNA: TGCGCCAGCAGCCAAGAAAGGAGCGGACGCACAGATACGCAGTATTTT; CDR3: CASSQERSGRTDTQYF
size: .; V: TRBV11-3; D: .; J: TRBJ2-7; DNA: TGTGCCAGCAGCTTTGGGCGTTCGTACGAGCAGTACTTC; CDR3: CASSFGRSYEQYF
size: .; V: TRBV6-1; D: TRBD1; J: TRBJ1-3; DNA: TGTGCCAGCAGTGCGGACAGGGGGTTTGGAAACACCATATATTTT; CDR3: CASSADRGFGNTIYF
size: .; V: TRBV10-3; D: .; J: TRBJ2-7; DNA: TGTGCCATCAGTCTACCACAGGGAGCCTACGAGCAGTACTTC; CDR3: CAISLPQGAYEQYF
size: once; V: TRBV7-9; D: .; J: TRBJ1-1; DNA: TGTGCCAGCAGCTTTCTAACAGGTCCCACTGAAGCTTTCTTT; CDR3: CASSFLTGPTEAFF
size: .; V: TRBV7-2; D: TRBD2; J: TRBJ2-1; DNA: TGTGCCAGCAGCTGGAGCGGGGGGGATTGGAATGAGCAGTTCTTC; CDR3: CASSWSGGDWNEQFF
size: once; V: TRBV5-1; D: .; J: TRBJ2-3; DNA: TGCGCCAGCAGCTTGTCGGGGACTAGCACAGATACGCAGTATTTT; CDR3: CASSLSGTSTDTQYF
size: .; V: TRBV27; D: .; J: TRBJ2-5; DNA: TGTGCCAGCAGTTTAGTTCCTAGCTCTACCGTGAAGACCCAGTACTTC; CDR3: CASSLVPSSTVKTQYF
size: .; V: TRBV11-3; D: TRBD1; J: TRBJ2-7; DNA: TGTGCCAGCAGCTTAGGACAGGGCCACGAGCAGTACTTC; CDR3: CASSLGQGHEQYF
size: .; V: TRBV6-5; D: .; J: TRBJ2-7; DNA: TGTGCCAGCAGCAATACACGCTACGAGCAGTACTTC; CDR3: CASSNTRYEQYF
size: .; V: TRBV19; D: .; J: TRBJ1-4; DNA: TGTGCCAGTAGCCTGGAGAATAATGAAAAACTGTTTTTT; CDR3: CASSLENNEKLFF
size: .; V: TRBV2; D: TRBD1; J: TRBJ2-7; DNA: TGTGCCAGCAGTGAAAGGAGGACAGGGGACCACGAGCAGTACTTC; CDR3: CASSERRTGDHEQYF
size: .; V: TRBV27; D: TRBD1; J: TRBJ1-6; DNA: TGTGCCAGCGGCTTTGACAGGGGTCGTTGGGCCCTCCACTTT; CDR3: CASGFDRGRWALHF
size: once; V: TRBV29-1; D: .; J: TRBJ1-5; DNA: TGCAGCGTTGAAGTAGGATCAGGGTCCAATCAGCCCCAGCATTTT; CDR3: CSVEVGSGSNQPQHF
size: .; V: TRBV16; D: .; J: TRBJ1-1; DNA: TGTGCCAGCAGATTGACAGTGAACACTGAAGCTTTCTTT; CDR3: CASRLTVNTEAFF
size: once; V: TRBV19; D: TRBD2; J: TRBJ2-3; DNA: TGTGCCAGTACCGAGAGCGGGAGGAGTCTTGGTACGCAGTATTTT; CDR3: CASTESGRSLGTQYF
size: .; V: TRBV4-3; D: .; J: TRBJ2-1; DNA: TGCGCCAGCAGCCAAGATTTACGATCGCCCAGCTCCTACAATGAGCAGTTCTTC; CDR3: CASSQDLRSPSSYNEQFF
size: .; V: TRBV6-1; D: .; J: TRBJ1-5; DNA: TGTGCCAGCAGTGAAGCGGCAGGGCCCCATCAGCCCCAGCATTTT; CDR3: CASSEAAGPHQPQHF
size: .; V: TRBV14; D: TRBD1; J: TRBJ2-5; DNA: TGTGCCAGCAGCCAAGATGTTTCAGGGGGCGGTTTAAAGACCCAGTACTTC; CDR3: CASSQDVSGGGLKTQYF
size: .; V: TRBV19; D: TRBD1; J: TRBJ1-3; DNA: TGTGCCAGTAGAGGGGGTAGGGGACAGGGGCTTCACTCTGGAAACACCATATATTTT; CDR3: CASRGGRGQGLHSGNTIYF
size: few; V: TRBV2; D: .; J: TRBJ1-4; DNA: TGTGCCAGCACCTTGGGTGGGGCCTCTGGTGAAAAACTGTTTTTT; CDR3: CASTLGGASGEKLFF
size: .; V: TRBV4-3; D: .; J: TRBJ2-7; DNA: TGCGCCAGCAGCCAAGATCGGCGGGGCGGGCACGAGCAGTACTTC; CDR3: CASSQDRRGGHEQYF
size: .; V: TRBV9; D: TRBD2; J: TRBJ2-1; DNA: TGTGCCAGCAGCCCCATCGGGACTAGCGGGAGGTACAATGAGCAGTTCTTC; CDR3: CASSPIGTSGRYNEQFF
size: .; V: TRBV27; D: .; J: TRBJ1-1; DNA: TGTGCCAGCACCCCAGGGCGGATGAACACTGAAGCTTTCTTT; CDR3: CASTPGRMNTEAFF
size: .; V: TRBV7-3; D: TRBD1; J: TRBJ2-1; DNA: TGTGCCAGCAGCCCCGGGACAGTCAATGAGCAGTTCTTC; CDR3: CASSPGTVNEQFF
size: many; V: TRBV4-1; D: .; J: TRBJ1-3; DNA: TGCGCCAGCAGCGATTACAGGTTCTCTGGAAACACCATATATTTT; CDR3: CASSDYRFSGNTIYF
size: .; V: TRBV6-5; D: .; J: TRBJ1-4; DNA: TGTGCCAGCAGTTCCTCAGGGTTGCCGGGGGAAAAACTGTTTTTT; CDR3: CASSSSGLPGEKLFF
size: .; V: TRBV10-1; D: TRBD1; J: TRBJ2-2; DNA: TGCGCCAGCAGTCCCCTGACAGGGGGACCCCCCACCGGGGAGCTGTTTTTT; CDR3: CASSPLTGGPPTGELFF
size: .; V: TRBV2; D: TRBD2; J: TRBJ2-2; DNA: TGTGCCAGCTTACAACGGGGGGGCTTCACCGGGGAGCTGTTTTTT; CDR3: CASLQRGGFTGELFF
size: .; V: TRBV4-1; D: TRBD2; J: TRBJ2-2; DNA: TGCGCCAGCAGCCAAGCGGGACTAGCGGGAATCGGGACCGGGGAGCTGTTTTTT; CDR3: CASSQAGLAGIGTGELFF
size: .; V: TRBV28; D: .; J: TRBJ1-5; DNA: TGTGCCAGCAGTTTAAACGCCGGGGGTCAGCCCCAGCATTTT; CDR3: CASSLNAGGQPQHF
size: .; V: TRBV5-1; D: .; J: TRBJ2-3; DNA: TGCGCCAGCGGGCAGGGCACAGATACGCAGTATTTT; CDR3: CASGQGTDTQYF
size: .; V: TRBV28; D: TRBD1; J: TRBJ1-1; DNA: TGTGCCAGCAGTCCCCGGGAGGGGGCCATCGAAGCTTTCTTT; CDR3: CASSPREGAIEAFF
size: .; V: TRBV9; D: TRBD1; J: TRBJ2-2; DNA: TGTGCCAGCAACCCAGCCGGGACAGGGGGCGTTGAGCTGTTTTTT; CDR3: CASNPAGTGGVELFF
size: .; V: TRBV5-6; D: TRBD1; J: TRBJ1-6; DNA: TGTGCCAGCAGCTTGACGGAGACAGGGAGCCGGCATTCACCCCTCCACTTT; CDR3: CASSLTETGSRHSPLHF
size: .; V: TRBV7-8; D: .; J: TRBJ1-1; DNA: TGTGCCAGCAGCTTAGCGTATCGGGGGGTCAAGGACACTGAAGCTTTCTTT; CDR3: CASSLAYRGVKDTEAFF
size: few; V: TRBV19; D: .; J: TRBJ1-4; DNA: TGTGCCAGTACACCGAGAACCCTCACAGGGATGCTGTTTTTT; CDR3: CASTPRTLTGMLFF
size: .; V: TRBV7-2; D: TRBD1; J: TRBJ1-1; DNA: TGTGCCAGCAGCTTAACGACAGGGAGGAACACTGAAGCTTTCTTT; CDR3: CASSLTTGRNTEAFF
size: few; V: TRBV4-3; D: .; J: TRBJ1-2; DNA: TGCGCCAGCAGCCTTACAGTCCAGGGCCATGGCTACACCTTC; CDR3: CASSLTVQGHGYTF
size: few; V: TRBV19; D: .; J: TRBJ1-1; DNA: TGTGCCAGTAGTCCACCCCAGGGGTCCACTGAAGCTTTCTTT; CDR3: CASSPPQGSTEAFF
size: .; V: TRBV4-2; D: .; J: TRBJ2-1; DNA: TGTGCCAGCAGCCAAGATTGGAGGGTTTCCTACAATGAGCAGTTCTTC; CDR3: CASSQDWRVSYNEQFF
size: .; V: TRBV5-4; D: .; J: TRBJ1-1; DNA: TGTGCCAGCAGCTTGGAGGGGTTAACTGAAGCTTTCTTT; CDR3: CASSLEGLTEAFF